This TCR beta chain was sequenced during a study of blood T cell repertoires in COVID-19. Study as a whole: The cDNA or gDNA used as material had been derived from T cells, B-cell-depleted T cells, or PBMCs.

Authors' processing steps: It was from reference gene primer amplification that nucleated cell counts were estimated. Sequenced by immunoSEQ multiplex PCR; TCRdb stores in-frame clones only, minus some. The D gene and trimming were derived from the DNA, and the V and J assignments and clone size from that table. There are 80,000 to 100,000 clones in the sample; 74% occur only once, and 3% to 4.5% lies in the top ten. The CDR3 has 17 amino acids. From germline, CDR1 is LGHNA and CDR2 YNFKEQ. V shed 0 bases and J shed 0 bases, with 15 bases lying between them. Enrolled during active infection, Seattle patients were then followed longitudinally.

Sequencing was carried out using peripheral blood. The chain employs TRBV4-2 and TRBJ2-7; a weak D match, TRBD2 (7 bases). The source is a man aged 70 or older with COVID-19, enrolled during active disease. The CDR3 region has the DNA TGTGCCAGCAGCCAAGATGAGGGGGGGAAGAGCTCCTACGAGCAGTACTTC. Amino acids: CASSQDEGGKSSYEQYF.